The sequence of this T cell receptor beta chain was determined in a study of T cell repertoires in cytomegalovirus infection (dated by TCRdb to about 2019). Concerning the study at large: Alongside well-studied HLA-B-restricted epitopes, the peptide stimulations were aimed at recently identified HLA-C-restricted CMV epitopes, whose presentation resists viral immunomodulation. Because public TCR beta signatures pointed to carriage of CMV infection together with the matching HLA type, the HLA type of each donor mattered for the analysis. Study-level results and caveats: In the ex vivo response, HLA-C-restricted CMV-specific TCR beta clonotypes were dominant, and in two of eight donors the single most frequent clonotype came from this HLA-C-restricted group. In both this cohort and an independent roughly 400-donor cohort, the cumulative frequency of public TCR beta family members distinguished carriers of CMV infection plus the relevant HLA type.

Sequencing relied on an Illumina HiSeq 1500. TCRdb reran the public reads through fastp at Q25 and MiXCR, keeping productive beta chains. Each CDR3 protein appears once, grouped with its most common genes and DNA. This sample holds a few hundred thousand distinct CDR3 sequences; approximately 40% were observed only once. In total, the top ten clones hold 40% to 50% of the sample. On this clonotype: Its antigen is unknown. No per-base quality is available; no much larger clone lies one base away.

Reading the label with the study, this specimen's treatment or condition is: in vitro stimulation with specific CMV peptide epitopes to enrich CMV-specific T cells. The V end gives up 4 bases and the J end 8 bases, leaving 4 bases in the junction not matched to a gene. The CDR3 starts with the cysteine, ends with the phenylalanine, and has 13 residues. This entry keeps only the CDR3 DNA: 39 bases, framed from base 1. The germline V gene yields MGHRA for CDR1 and YSYEKL for CDR2. This receptor was obtained from a human donor in good health (CMV status not recorded). Some clones in this sample may be carry-over from other donors' samples. The V gene is TRBV4-1 and the J gene is TRBJ2-4, with TRBD1 identical over 8 junction bases. The material was cultured PBMCs, obtained from culture after CMV antigen stimulation. In nucleotides, the sequence is TGCGCCAGCAGCCTCCAGGGGGCGGACATTCAGTACTTC. The translation is CASSLQGADIQYF.